Listed below are T cell receptor beta chains from one sample, sequenced in a study of blood T cell repertoires in COVID-19. Generated by immunoSEQ multiplex PCR, the TCRdb table keeps only in-frame clones and is missing some. The data show some 150,000 clones, around nine tenths seen once. The specimen sequenced was peripheral blood. The source of these receptors is a woman aged 55-75 years with acute or convalescent COVID-19. Both conserved end residues are part of each CDR3. D genes are given only for firm matches. Clone size is shown for a subset of rows, as once, few, many or a class of expanded clone.

V	size	D	J	CDR3	DNA
TRBV28	-	-	TRBJ1-2	CATYREGYGYTF	TGTGCCACTTACAGGGAGGGCTATGGCTACACCTTC
TRBV3-1/TRBV3-2	-	-	TRBJ1-1	CASSPYREMNTEAFF	TGTGCCAGCAGCCCCTACAGGGAAATGAACACTGAAGCTTTCTTT
TRBV12-3/TRBV12-4	many	-	TRBJ2-7	CASSFGNTYEQYF	TGTGCCAGCAGTTTCGGGAATACCTACGAGCAGTACTTC
TRBV10-3	-	TRBD1	TRBJ2-2	CAISAIQGTGELFF	TGTGCCATCAGTGCCATACAGGGGACCGGGGAGCTGTTTTTT
TRBV7-3	-	TRBD2	TRBJ2-3	CASSVTGTSQFPDTQYF	TGTGCCAGCAGCGTGACCGGGACTAGTCAGTTCCCAGATACGCAGTATTTT
TRBV24-1	-	-	TRBJ1-5	CASAQGSNQPQHF	TGTGCCTCCGCGCAGGGCAGCAATCAGCCCCAGCATTTT
TRBV2	-	-	TRBJ1-6	CASSVVFPGSPLHF	TGTGCCAGCAGTGTGGTGTTTCCGGGATCACCCCTCCACTTT
TRBV5-6	-	-	TRBJ1-6	CASSLNQGSKNSPLHF	TGTGCCAGCAGCTTGAACCAGGGATCGAAGAATTCACCCCTCCACTTT
TRBV2	-	-	TRBJ1-3	CASSVGGTGSGNTIYF	TGTGCCAGCAGTGTAGGCGGGACGGGCTCTGGAAACACCATATATTTT
TRBV7-2	-	TRBD2	TRBJ2-7	CASSPPPPLAGGPPYEQYF	TGTGCCAGCAGTCCCCCTCCACCACTAGCGGGGGGGCCTCCGTACGAGCAGTACTTC
TRBV19	-	-	TRBJ1-2	CASSDQVTRNYGYTF	TGTGCCAGTAGTGACCAGGTTACGCGAAACTATGGCTACACCTTC
TRBV11-2	-	-	TRBJ2-2	CASSLEYSGELFF	TGTGCCAGCAGCTTAGAGTACAGCGGGGAGCTGTTTTTT
TRBV5-1	few	-	TRBJ1-6	CASSIRAVGDSPLHF	TGCGCCAGCAGCATCAGGGCAGTTGGGGATTCACCCCTCCACTTT
TRBV5-1	-	-	TRBJ2-7	CASSPQRTGTYEQYF	TGCGCCAGCAGCCCCCAGCGAACGGGGACCTACGAGCAGTACTTC
TRBV12-3/TRBV12-4	-	-	TRBJ2-7	CASSPFDEQYF	TGTGCCAGCAGCCCGTTCGACGAGCAGTACTTC